This entry lists 25 T cell receptor beta chains sequenced from one sample in a study of regulatory T cells in long-lasting Graves disease. Time point reported: newly diagnosed GD, antithyroid drugs for less than 3 months. Making the TCR library involved RNA that had been extracted from PBMCs. Assembly of TCR beta libraries relied on iRepertoire HTBI primers together with Arm-PCR of CDR3 regions. Via MiXCR, TCRdb re-called the multiplex PCR reads, giving one row per CDR3 protein. The data contain about 330,000 distinct CDR3 sequences, 15% to 20% of them singletons. These data were also filed under a second study, of T cells in Graves' hyperthyroidism and ophthalmopathy.

This specimen was peripheral blood mononuclear cells (PBMCs), taken at new diagnosis, from a patient treated with antithyroid drugs. These receptors all stem from a woman between 18 and 30 years old with Graves disease.

This clonotype was recorded only once. This sequence joins TRBV5-4 and TRBJ2-3; the D gene is possibly TRBD2 (6 bases). The CDR3 runs to 16 residues. Between the trimmed V and J ends, which lost 0 bases and 1 base, there was a span of 12 bases. Germline V gene sequence: CDR1 SGHNT, CDR2 YYREEE (reference sequence). For the CDR3, the DNA is TGTGCCAGCAGCTTGGAGGGCGGGATTGGCACAGATACGCAGTATTTT. Translating gives CASSLEGGIGTDTQYF. Full variable domain (remainder filled in from reference TRBV5-4 and TRBJ2-3): ETGVTQSPTHLIKTRGQQVTLRCSSQSGHNTVSWYQQALGQGPQFIFQYYREEENGRGNFPPRFSGLQFPNYSSELNVNALELDDSALYLCASSLEGGIGTDTQYFGPGTRLTVL.

V usage is TRBV6-1 and J usage is TRBJ1-6; 10 bases align to TRBD1. Unmatched junction bases numbered 16, after V lost 2 bases and J lost 9 bases. The CDR3 loop spans 19 amino acids. Germline V lookup: CDR1 MNHNS, CDR2 SASEGT. The CDR3 DNA follows: TGTGCCAGCAGTGAAAGTCATAGGGGACCTGGGACAGGGGCTTCACCCCTCCACTTT. This sequence encodes CASSESHRGPGTGASPLHF.

Points on this clonotype: One base away lies a much larger clone, so this may be a sequencing read error. The chain joins TRBV18 to TRBJ2-7; 11 nucleotides agree with TRBD1. Looked up from germline, CDR1 is KGHSH and CDR2 is LQKENI. With 0 bases clipped from V and 7 bases from J, the junction kept 5 bases outside the gene matches. The CDR3 runs to 15 residues. The CDR3, as DNA: TGTGCCAGCTCACCACCGGGACAGGGGGTGAATGAGCAGTACTTC. Protein sequence: CASSPPGQGVNEQYF. Full variable domain (rest looked up from reference TRBV18 and TRBJ2-7): NAGVMQNPRHLVRRRGQEARLRCSPMKGHSHVYWYRQLPEEGLKFMVYLQKENIIDESGMPKERFSAEFPKEGPSILRIQQVVRGDSAAYFCASSPPGQGVNEQYFGPGTRLTVT.

This clonotype showed up many times. This chain links TRBV3-1 with TRBJ2-5; no definite D call. V was pared by 3 bases and J by 5 bases, with 7 bases between. The germline V gene has CDR1 LGHDT and CDR2 YNNKEL (reference sequence). The CDR3 runs to 12 residues. CDR3 protein: CASSHRSETQYF. DNA of the CDR3: TGTGCCAGCAGCCACAGGTCGGAGACCCAGTACTTC.

As concerns this clonotype: A much bigger clone sits one base away, suggesting this may be a read error. The rearrangement uses TRBV2 and TRBJ1-3, with D hard to call. Trimming removed 7 bases from V and 3 bases from J, with 13 bases in between. Germline CDR1 reads SNHLY; CDR2 reads FYNNEI. The CDR3 totals 14 residues. The CDR3 reads CASKESRFGNTIYF. The CDR3 DNA sequence: TGTGCCAGCAAGGAGAGCCGCTTTGGAAACACCATATATTTT. Filled out from reference TRBV2 and TRBJ1-3, the complete variable domain reads EPEVTQTPSHQVTQMGQEVILRCVPISNHLYFYWYRQILGQKVEFLVSFYNNEISEKSEIFDDQFSVERPDGSNFTLKIRSTKLEDSAMYFCASKESRFGNTIYFGEGSWLTVV.

This clonotype was counted at least ten times. The V and J genes are TRBV5-1 and TRBJ1-2; D is ambiguous. Per the germline V gene, CDR1 is SGHRS and CDR2 is YFSETQ. V lost 4 bases, J lost 2 bases, and 15 bases lay in between. The CDR3 runs 15 residues. The CDR3 DNA reads TGCGCCAGCAGCCCGGACCCGACGCTAAACTATGGCTACACCTTC. Residues: CASSPDPTLNYGYTF.

Here the CDR3 DNA reads TGCGCCAGCACCCAGAGGCCTAGCGGGGGCCTACGCACAGATACGCAGTATTTT. Translation: CASTQRPSGGLRTDTQYF. V is TRBV4-1 and J is TRBJ2-3, with 10 nucleotides matching TRBD2. This CDR3 contains 18 residues. V shed 7 bases and J 1 base; nucleotides not matched to a gene: 14. Germline CDR1 is MGHRA and CDR2 is YSYEKL.

At least ten counts were recorded for this clonotype. The chain joins TRBV5-1 to TRBJ2-1; 8 bases map to TRBD2. Losses at the gene ends were 1 base for V and 1 base for J; bases not matched to a gene: 4. Germline V gives CDR1 SGHRS, CDR2 YFSETQ. The CDR3 is 16 amino acids. Here the CDR3 reads CASSLSGSLSYNEQFF. The CDR3 DNA sequence: TGCGCCAGCAGCTTGAGCGGGAGCTTGTCCTACAATGAGCAGTTCTTC.

The V gene is TRBV9, the J gene TRBJ2-3; tentatively, D is TRBD1 or TRBD2 (5 bases each). V was cut by 0 bases and J by 1 base, with 9 bases left in between. This CDR3 spans 15 amino acids. Germline loops: CDR1 SGDLS, CDR2 YYNGEE. The DNA of the CDR3 is TGTGCCAGCAGCGTAGAGGGGACCCGCACAGATACGCAGTATTTT. It yields the protein CASSVEGTRTDTQYF.

The sample holds many counts of this clonotype. The V and J genes are TRBV12-3 or TRBV12-4 and TRBJ2-5; 8 nucleotides align to TRBD2. This CDR3 has 14 amino acids. J gave up 3 bases and V 4 bases, and 4 bases lay outside the gene matches. CDR3 coding DNA: TGTGCCAGCAGTTCCCAACTAGCGGAAGAGACCCAGTACTTC. Amino acid sequence: CASSSQLAEETQYF.

V and J are TRBV11-2 and TRBJ2-5; TRBD2 might be the D (6 bases). Per the germline V gene, CDR1 is SGHAT and CDR2 is FQNNGV. V was trimmed by 5 bases and J by 5 bases, leaving 15 bases between them. This CDR3 is built from 14 residues. CDR3 DNA sequence: TGTGCCAGCAGCCGCCGAGCCGGAGGGGAGACCCAGTACTTC. It specifies CASSRRAGGETQYF. Full variable domain (rest looked up from reference TRBV11-2 and TRBJ2-5): EAGVAQSPRYKIIEKRQSVAFWCNPISGHATLYWYQQILGQGPKLLIQFQNNGVVDDSQLPKDRFSAERLKGVDSTLKIQPAKLEDSAVYLCASSRRAGGETQYFGPGTRLLVL.

Regarding this clonotype: It differs at one base from a far larger clone, so likely a read error. The gene calls are TRBV5-1 and TRBJ2-5; 9 nucleotides agree with TRBD2. Matching the DNA end better, TRBJ2-1 makes the J call doubtful. Germline lookup yields CDR1 SGHRS and CDR2 YFSETQ. The CDR3 sequence is 17 residues long. As DNA, the CDR3 is TGCGCCAGCAGCTTGGTGGGCCTAGCGGGAATAGGCTACGAGCAGTTCTTC. Translated: CASSLVGLAGIGYEQFF.

The chain recombines TRBV3-1 with TRBJ1-1; TRBD1 matches at 7 bases. The CDR3 totals 11 residues. The germline gives CDR1 LGHDT, CDR2 YNNKEL (reference sequence). V gave up 10 bases and J gave up 6 bases; unmatched junction bases: 5. CDR3 loop: CATQGKAEAFF. CDR3 coding DNA: TGTGCCACACAGGGGAAAGCTGAAGCTTTCTTT. The full variable domain, in which reference TRBV3-1 and TRBJ1-1 provide the parts outside the CDR3, is DTAVSQTPKYLVTQMGNDKSIKCEQNLGHDTMYWYKQDSKKFLKIMFSYNNKELIINETVPNRFSPKSPDKAHLNLHINSLELGDSAVYFCATQGKAEAFFGQGTRLTVV.

The chain joins TRBV2 to TRBJ2-7, with 10 positions matching TRBD1. Germline V gives CDR1 SNHLY, CDR2 FYNNEI. V lost 5 bases and J lost 0; bases outside the gene matches: 7. CDR3 length: 16 residues. CDR3 loop: CASSLSGTGDSYEQYF. The CDR3, as DNA: TGTGCCAGCAGTTTGTCCGGGACAGGGGACTCCTACGAGCAGTACTTC. Full variable domain (missing parts from reference TRBV2 and TRBJ2-7): EPEVTQTPSHQVTQMGQEVILRCVPISNHLYFYWYRQILGQKVEFLVSFYNNEISEKSEIFDDQFSVERPDGSNFTLKIRSTKLEDSAMYFCASSLSGTGDSYEQYFGPGTRLTVT.

This clonotype occurred many times. The V call is TRBV28, the J call TRBJ1-6; TRBD1 might be the D (5 bases). Germline V lookup: CDR1 MDHEN, CDR2 SYDVKM. Trimming took off 6 bases at V and 11 bases at J, with 17 bases between the two ends. The CDR3 totals 14 residues. The CDR3 region has the DNA TGTGCCAGCAGCCCCGGGACCCTTCAAACACCCCTCCACTTT. This codes for CASSPGTLQTPLHF. Full variable domain (missing parts from reference TRBV28 and TRBJ1-6): DVKVTQSSRYLVKRTGEKVFLECVQDMDHENMFWYRQDPGLGLRLIYFSYDVKMKEKGDIPEGYSVSREKKERFSLILESASTNQTSMYLCASSPGTLQTPLHFGNGTRLTVT.

The genes are TRBV10-3 and TRBJ2-2, with a possible D match to TRBD1 (6 bases). V gave up 8 bases and J gave up 1 base, with 11 bases separating them. The CDR3 runs to 14 residues. Per germline, CDR1 ENHRY and CDR2 SYGVKD. The DNA of the CDR3 is TGTGCCATCGGGAAGGGACAGAACACCGGGGAGCTGTTTTTT. As protein: CAIGKGQNTGELFF.

This clonotype was counted only a few times. V gene TRBV7-2 combines with J gene TRBJ2-6; weak D call: TRBD2 (6 bases). CDR3 length equals 17 residues. CDR1 and CDR2 from the germline V gene are SGHTA and FQGNSA. V was clipped by 0 bases and J by 1 base, with 10 bases between them. The CDR3 region is CASSLARRVSGANVLTF. The CDR3 DNA reads TGTGCCAGCAGCTTAGCTCGGAGGGTGTCTGGGGCCAACGTCCTGACTTTC.

The gene calls are TRBV6-1 and TRBJ2-3; TRBD2 matches 8 bases. This CDR3 has 17 amino acids. Germline loops: CDR1 MNHNS, CDR2 SASEGT. The trim removed 4 bases at V and 2 bases at J, leaving 11 bases unmatched. Here the CDR3 DNA reads TGTGCCAGCAGTGCCCAAGGAGCGGGGGCCCTCACAGATACGCAGTATTTT. This sequence encodes CASSAQGAGALTDTQYF.

This clonotype was recorded many times. This chain joins TRBV19 and TRBJ1-1, with D maybe TRBD1 (5 bases). In germline, CDR1 is LNHDA, CDR2 SQIVND (reference sequence). The CDR3 totals 14 residues. V was pared by 9 bases and J by 0 bases, with 14 bases between. The CDR3 nucleotides read TGTGCCAGCAGGGACGGCAATATGAACACTGAAGCTTTCTTT. Its protein is CASRDGNMNTEAFF. Together with reference TRBV19 and TRBJ1-1, the CDR3 gives the full variable domain: DGGITQSPKYLFRKEGQNVTLSCEQNLNHDAMYWYRQDPGQGLRLIYYSQIVNDFQKGDIAEGYSVSREKKESFPLTVTSAQKNPTAFYLCASRDGNMNTEAFFGQGTRLTVV.

This clonotype was picked up many times. The chain has TRBV2 and TRBJ1-6, with D possibly matching TRBD1 (5 bases). The CDR3 is made up of 13 amino acids. Trimming stripped 3 bases from V and 10 bases from J, with 10 bases between. Germline V gives CDR1 SNHLY, CDR2 FYNNEI. DNA for the CDR3: TGTGCCAGCAGTGAGGGCAGGGACTCACCCCTCCACTTT. Translation gives CASSEGRDSPLHF.

As to this clonotype: One base away lies a much larger clone, so this may be a sequencing read error. This chain links TRBV5-1 with TRBJ1-1; D unresolved. The CDR3 is 13 amino acids. Per germline, CDR1 SGHRS and CDR2 YFSETQ. The DNA of the CDR3 is TGCGCCAGCAGCGTGAACATGAACACTGAAGCTCTCTTT. Translated: CASSVNMNTEALF.

The table lists this clonotype with a few counts. The chain links TRBV5-4 to TRBJ2-3, with TRBD2 matching over 12 bases. CDR1 SGHNT and CDR2 YYREEE come from the germline V gene (reference sequence). The CDR3 extends over 17 amino acids. Unmatched junction bases numbered 11, after V lost 4 bases and J lost 5 bases. CDR3 sequence (DNA): TGTGCCAGCAGCCTGACTAGCGGGAGAGAGGCGGGAGATACGCAGTATTTT. Translating it yields CASSLTSGREAGDTQYF. Filled out from reference TRBV5-4 and TRBJ2-3, the complete variable domain reads ETGVTQSPTHLIKTRGQQVTLRCSSQSGHNTVSWYQQALGQGPQFIFQYYREEENGRGNFPPRFSGLQFPNYSSELNVNALELDDSALYLCASSLTSGREAGDTQYFGPGTRLTVL.

Ten or more counts support this clonotype. The chain couples TRBV4-2 to TRBJ1-6, with D maybe TRBD1 (6 bases). Germline V gene sequence: CDR1 LGHNA, CDR2 YNFKEQ. Trimming stripped 1 base from V and 9 bases from J, with 16 bases between. The CDR3 has 16 amino acids. CDR3 nucleotide sequence: TGTGCCAGCAGCCAAGGGATAGGGGGAAGGGGTTCACCCCTCCACTTT. Translating it yields CASSQGIGGRGSPLHF.

This clonotype was detected many times. V and J are TRBV6-1 and TRBJ2-7, with D possibly matching TRBD1 (6 bases). The CDR3 spans 14 residues. Deletions cut 4 bases from V and 1 base from J, with 11 bases between. Per the germline V gene, CDR1 is MNHNS and CDR2 is SASEGT. The CDR3 DNA is TGTGCCAGCAGTGTCGCCAGGGGTTCCTACGAGCAGTACTTC. Translating it yields CASSVARGSYEQYF.

As concerns this clonotype: This may come from a read error, since a much larger clone is one base off. The V call is TRBV5-1, the J call TRBJ1-5, with D unclear. The ends were cut back, 1 base at V and 4 bases at J, with 12 bases in the middle. The germline gives CDR1 SGHRS, CDR2 YFSETQ. The CDR3 has 15 residues. DNA for the CDR3: TGCGCCAGCAGCTTGCTACGGCGGCTTAATCAGCCCCAGCATTTT. This translates into CASSLLRRLNQPQHF.